The count of the clone carrying this T cell receptor beta chain is one. Its antigen remains unidentified. Between the trimmed V and J ends, which lost 3 bases and 0 bases, there was a span of 14 bases. The CDR3 loop spans 16 amino acids. The V gene's germline CDR1 is SEHNR and CDR2 FQNEAQ (reference sequence). Per the authors' pipeline: ImmunoSEQ junction-only sequences lacked quality scores, so their filtering differed. Produced via immunoSEQ multiplex PCR; TCRdb's table is partial and in-frame only. The V and J calls and clone size were taken over from that table, and D and trimming were inferred from the DNA. The sample records 850,000 to 1,200,000 clones, roughly 80% being singletons. This specimen belongs to a study of shared clonotypes between healthy human individuals. Study-level background: Plates per donor: three CD4 naive, three CD4 memory, two CD8 naive, one CD8 memory.

Study results and limitations: Generally, naive subsets came out with larger estimated richness than memory subsets. Among donors, clonotype sharing was expected to be affected by sequencing depth.

J is TRBJ1-1 and V is TRBV7-9, with D perhaps matching TRBD1 (6 bases). The specimen was memory CD4+ T cells sorted from blood. This sample's subset: CD45RA-negative fraction. The origin of this receptor is a man aged 18 to 29 in good health. CDR3 residues: CASSLGSGAMNTEAFF. Here the CDR3 DNA reads TGTGCCAGCAGCTTGGGGTCAGGGGCAATGAACACTGAAGCTTTCTTT.